The T cell receptor beta chain under discussion was sequenced for a study of control samples from healthy donors and cancer patients (dated by TCRdb to 2019 to 2021). This clone was found once. Its antigen is unknown. No base qualities exist here, and no much larger clone lies one base off it. From a lookup of the germline V gene, CDR1 and CDR2 are SGHRS and YFSETQ. The junction shows trimming of 0 bases on V and 4 bases on J, and the gene matches do not reach 3 bases of it. The CDR3 runs 14 residues from the cysteine to the phenylalanine. Of the read, only the CDR3 DNA is kept; its 42 bases are in frame from base 1. Libraries were prepared through the immunoSEQ multiplex PCR assay. TCRdb took over this immuneACCESS table, retaining in-frame rearrangements with V and J assigned. Such tables are incomplete; in checked studies, under half of the missing clones stem from an unresolved V gene, and the remainder is unexplained. For this sample the table gives fewer than 200,000 clones, of which approximately 90% were detected only once. More than 10% of the sample belongs to the ten largest clones.

This sequence uses TRBV5-1 and TRBJ2-5; the central 7 bases match TRBD1. The origin of this receptor is a man aged 30 to 39 in good health. The sample taken for sequencing was blood. The nucleotide sequence is TGCGCCAGCAGCTTGGGGGACAGATTAGAGACCCAGTACTTC. It is translated as CASSLGDRLETQYF.